A single TCR beta chain is shown here with its context. This specimen comes from a study of blood T cell repertoires in COVID-19. The overall study: T cells, B-cell-depleted T cells, or PBMCs supplied cDNA or gDNA.

From germline, CDR1 is SGHTA and CDR2 FQGNSA. Trimming left V 5 bases short and J 1 base short, with 18 bases between. The CDR3 runs 16 residues. Method: immunoSEQ multiplex PCR; TCRdb's copy keeps in-frame clones and lacks some. This table has just over 250,000 clones, approximately 91% appearing once. Patients from Seattle were sampled longitudinally, starting during active infection. The TCR originated in a person aged 18-30 years with COVID-19, enrolled during active disease. The chain is built from TRBV7-2 and TRBJ2-7; the D gene is possibly TRBD2 (6 bases). The sequenced material came from peripheral blood. CDR3 nucleotide sequence: TGTGCCAGCAGCCCCCGGGGCGGGACTGGGTCCTACGAGCAGTACTTC. As protein: CASSPRGGTGSYEQYF.